This T cell receptor (beta chain) was documented in a study of patients and donors after allogeneic stem cell transplantation. The length of the CDR3 is 12 residues. Trimming took 1 base from V and 6 from J, leaving 9 bases between them. Germline CDR1 SQVTM, CDR2 ANQGSEA. MiXCR, run by TCRdb on the RT-PCR reads, gives a single entry per CDR3 protein. The sample comprises about a million distinct CDR3 sequences, more than 15% of which are singletons, and 5.5% to 6.5% rests with the top ten. This clonotype was seen a few times. Sample: blood, either unsorted or a sorted T cell fraction (not recorded which). The chain is built from TRBV29-1 and TRBJ1-1; no firm D call. The receptor was isolated from a human donor who was either an allogeneic HSCT recipient or a stem cell or donor lymphocyte infusion donor (not recorded which). It is not recorded whose cells these are; they may come from a transplant donor. CDR3 in amino acids: CSVEAGIAEAFF. The CDR3, as DNA: TGCAGCGTTGAAGCCGGGATCGCTGAAGCTTTCTTT. Filled out from reference TRBV29-1 and TRBJ1-1, the complete variable domain reads SAVISQKPSRDICQRGTSLTIQCQVDSQVTMMFWYRQQPGQSLTLIATANQGSEATYESGFVIDKFPISRPNLTFSTLTVSNMSPEDSSIYLCSVEAGIAEAFFGQGTRLTVV.